This T cell receptor (beta chain) emerged from a study of cytomegalovirus exposure and HLA in healthy donors. Study-level background: Early on, a data release was issued that held some 85 million unique TCRs from HLA-typed donors.

The PCR used 60 Vbeta and 13 Jbeta primers. As handled by the study authors: Unique TCR beta chains numbered 60 million to 100 million in a later analysis, with 10 million to 14 million shared. The table came from immunoSEQ multiplex PCR; TCRdb's copy has only in-frame clones and leaves some out. Clonal size and the V and J genes are those of that table, whereas D and trimming came from the DNA. The sample includes some 170,000 clones, 75% to 90% of them seen just once. Study-level findings and limits: High sensitivity and specificity were reportedly achieved when the classifier diagnosed cytomegalovirus status.

This clone was seen a handful of times. Its antigen remains unidentified. The V gene's germline CDR1 is SGHTA and CDR2 FQGNSA. The CDR3 extends over 12 amino acids. Between the trimmed V and J ends, which lost 6 bases and 2 bases, there was a span of 8 bases. The sequencing input was PBMCs. The chain uses TRBV7-2 and TRBJ2-7, with D hard to call. The receptor was derived from a girl between 2 and 10 years old in good health and CMV-seropositive. Written as DNA, the CDR3 is TGTGCCAGCAGTGAGCCTCCCTACGAGCAGTACTTC. Its protein product is CASSEPPYEQYF.